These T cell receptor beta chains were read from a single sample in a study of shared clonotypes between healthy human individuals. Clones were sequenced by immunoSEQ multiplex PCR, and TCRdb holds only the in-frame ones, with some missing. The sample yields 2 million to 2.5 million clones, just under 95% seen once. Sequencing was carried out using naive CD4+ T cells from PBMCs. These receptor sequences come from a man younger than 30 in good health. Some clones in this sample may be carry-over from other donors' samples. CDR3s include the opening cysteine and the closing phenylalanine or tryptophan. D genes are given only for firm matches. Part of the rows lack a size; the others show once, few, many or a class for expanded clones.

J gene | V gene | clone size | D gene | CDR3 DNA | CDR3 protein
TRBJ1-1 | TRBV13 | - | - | TGTGCCAGCAGGCGAGGGTTAATGAGCACTGAAGCTTTCTTT | CASRRGLMSTEAFF
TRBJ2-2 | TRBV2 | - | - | TGTGCCAGCACACGGGTGCCGAACACCGGGGAGCTGTTTTTT | CASTRVPNTGELFF
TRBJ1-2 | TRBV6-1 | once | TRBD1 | TGTGCCAGCAGCCCCCCGGGACAGGGGGTCTATGGCTACACCTTC | CASSPPGQGVYGYTF
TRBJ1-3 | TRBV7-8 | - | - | TGTGCCAGCAGCTTAGTCGACATGCGGAACACCATATATTTT | CASSLVDMRNTIYF
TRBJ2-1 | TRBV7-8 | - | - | TGTGCCAGCAGTTCCGGGTGGGGCTCCTACAATGAGCAGTTCTTC | CASSSGWGSYNEQFF
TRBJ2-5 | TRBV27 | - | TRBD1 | TGTGCCAGCAGCCGAGACAGGGGGGCTCAAGAGACCCAGTACTTC | CASSRDRGAQETQYF
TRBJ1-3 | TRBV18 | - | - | TGTGCCAGCTCAGGCGACAGATTCTCTGGAAACACCATATATTTT | CASSGDRFSGNTIYF
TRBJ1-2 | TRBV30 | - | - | TGTGCCTGGAGTGTATCATCGGGTTTTGGCTACACCTTC | CAWSVSSGFGYTF
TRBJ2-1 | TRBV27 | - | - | TGTGCCAGCACGGCAGAGCAGTTCTTC | CASTAEQFF
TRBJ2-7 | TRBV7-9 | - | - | TGTGCCAGCAACAGGTTCGACTACGAGCAGTACTTC | CASNRFDYEQYF
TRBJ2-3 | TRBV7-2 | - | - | TGTGCCAGCAGCTCCTGGACGGAAACGAGGGATACGCAGTATTTT | CASSSWTETRDTQYF
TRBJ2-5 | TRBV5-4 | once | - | TGTGCCAGCAGCTTAGGACTGGCACAAGAGACCCAGTACTTC | CASSLGLAQETQYF
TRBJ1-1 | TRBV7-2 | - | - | TGTGCCAGCAGCCCGACAGCCTTAAACACTGAAGCTTTCTTT | CASSPTALNTEAFF
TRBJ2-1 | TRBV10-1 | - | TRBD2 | TGCGCCAGCAGTGAATTCCTAGCGGGAGTCAATGAGCAGTTCTTC | CASSEFLAGVNEQFF
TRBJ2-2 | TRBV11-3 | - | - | TGTGCCAGCAGCTTAGATTTTTCAGGCACCGGGGAGCTGTTTTTT | CASSLDFSGTGELFF
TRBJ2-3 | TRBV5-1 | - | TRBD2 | TGCGCCAGCAGCTTGTACGCGGGAGGGGGCACAGATACGCAGTATTTT | CASSLYAGGGTDTQYF
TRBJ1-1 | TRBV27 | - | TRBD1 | TGTGCCAGCATACGACAGGGGGCCGGGAACACTGAAGCTTTCTTT | CASIRQGAGNTEAFF
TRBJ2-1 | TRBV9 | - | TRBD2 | TGTGCCAGCAGCCCCCGACTAGCGGGAGGGTATTACAATGAGCAGTTCTTC | CASSPRLAGGYYNEQFF
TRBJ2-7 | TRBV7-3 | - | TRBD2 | TGTGCCAGCAGCTTAGCCTGGACTAGCGAGACCTACGAGCAGTACTTC | CASSLAWTSETYEQYF
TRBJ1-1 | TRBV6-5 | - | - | TGTGCCAGCAGTTACTCATCCCTCCGGATGGCTTTCTTT | CASSYSSLRMAFF
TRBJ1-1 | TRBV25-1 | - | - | TGTGCCAGCAGTAAAGACACCCAGAACACTGAAGCTTTCTTT | CASSKDTQNTEAFF
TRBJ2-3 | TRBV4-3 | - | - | TGCGCCAGCAGCCAAGCGTCGCTGGTAGATACGCAGTATTTT | CASSQASLVDTQYF
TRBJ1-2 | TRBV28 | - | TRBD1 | TGTGCCAGTGGACAGGGCTATGGCTACACCTTC | CASGQGYGYTF
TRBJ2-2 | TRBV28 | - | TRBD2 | TGTGCCAGCAGTTTATTTGAGACTAGCGGGGACCCCCTGAACACCGGGGAGCTGTTTTTT | CASSLFETSGDPLNTGELFF
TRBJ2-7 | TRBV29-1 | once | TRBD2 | TGCAGCGTTGGGGCTAGCGGGAGTGAAGGACAACCCTACGAGCAGTACTTC | CSVGASGSEGQPYEQYF
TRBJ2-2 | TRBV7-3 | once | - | TGTGCCAGCAGCTTGGTGGGGCCGACGAACACCGGGGAGCTGTTTTTT | CASSLVGPTNTGELFF
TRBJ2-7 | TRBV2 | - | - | TGTGCCAGCAGTGAAAGGAACTACGAGCAGTACTTC | CASSERNYEQYF
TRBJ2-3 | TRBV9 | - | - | TGTGCCAGCAGCGTAGTTGGTTCAGATACGCAGTATTTT | CASSVVGSDTQYF
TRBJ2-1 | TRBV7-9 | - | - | TGTGCCAGCAGCGGCCGCAATGAGCAGTTCTTC | CASSGRNEQFF
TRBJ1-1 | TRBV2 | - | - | TGTGCCAGCAGTGATATTACGGGATTGAACACTGAAGCTTTCTTT | CASSDITGLNTEAFF
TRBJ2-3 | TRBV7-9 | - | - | TGTGCCAGCAGCCCGCCAGGACAGCGACTTGCAGATACGCAGTATTTT | CASSPPGQRLADTQYF
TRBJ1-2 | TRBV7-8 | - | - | TGTGCCAGCAGCTTACAGGGACTTAACTATGGCTACACCTTC | CASSLQGLNYGYTF
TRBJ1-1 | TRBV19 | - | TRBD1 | TGTGCCAGTATCACCAGGGGGAGGAGGAACACTGAAGCTTTCTTT | CASITRGRRNTEAFF
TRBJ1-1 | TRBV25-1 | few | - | TGTGCCAGCAGTGAAATTCGGGCGAACACTGAAGCTTTCTTT | CASSEIRANTEAFF
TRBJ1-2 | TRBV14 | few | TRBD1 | TGTGCCAGCAGCCACTTGGGACAGACCTATGGCTACACCTTC | CASSHLGQTYGYTF
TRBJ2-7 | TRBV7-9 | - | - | TGTGCCAGCAGCTTAGCGGGAGTCTCTTCCGAGCAGTACTTC | CASSLAGVSSEQYF
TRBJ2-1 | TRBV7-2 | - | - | TGTGCCAGCAGACGGTCCGGGCGCGGATCCTACAATGAGCAGTTCTTC | CASRRSGRGSYNEQFF
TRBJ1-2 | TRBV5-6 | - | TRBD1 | TGTGCCAGCAGCTTGGTACAGGGGGTGTTGGGCTACACCTTC | CASSLVQGVLGYTF
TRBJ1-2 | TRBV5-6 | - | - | TGTGCCAGCAGCGTTGGGGACGGGGGTAACTATGGCTACACCTTC | CASSVGDGGNYGYTF
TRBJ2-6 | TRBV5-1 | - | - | TGCGCCAGCAGCTCTGAGGTCGGGGGAGGTCCCGGGGCCAACGTCCTGACTTTC | CASSSEVGGGPGANVLTF
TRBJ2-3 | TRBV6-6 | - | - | TGTGCCAGCAGTTACGGGGGCACGCAGTATTTT | CASSYGGTQYF
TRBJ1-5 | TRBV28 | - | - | TGTGCCAGCACCCGAACTTTCAGCGGGGGGCGATGGATTGGCGGCAATCAGCCCCAGCATTTT | CASTRTFSGGRWIGGNQPQHF
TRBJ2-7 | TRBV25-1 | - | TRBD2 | TGTGCCAGCAGTGACCCCGGACTAGCGGGCACCTACGAGCAGTACTTC | CASSDPGLAGTYEQYF
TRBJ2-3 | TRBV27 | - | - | TGTGCCAGCAGTTTAAATTTGGGAACAGATACGCAGTATTTT | CASSLNLGTDTQYF
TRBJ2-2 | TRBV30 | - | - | TGTGCCTGGAGTCCACTCACGGGGGCGGTCGGGGAGCTGTTTTTT | CAWSPLTGAVGELFF
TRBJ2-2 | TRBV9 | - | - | TGTGCCAGCAGCGTACAGGGGACCTCGAACACCGGGGAGCTGTTTTTT | CASSVQGTSNTGELFF
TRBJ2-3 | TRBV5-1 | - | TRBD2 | TGCGCCAGCAGCTGGGGACTAGCGGGAGGATCCGATACGCAGTATTTT | CASSWGLAGGSDTQYF
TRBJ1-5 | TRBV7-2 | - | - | TGTGCCAGCAGCGTTCTGGCAGGGGAGAGGCAGCCCCAGCATTTT | CASSVLAGERQPQHF
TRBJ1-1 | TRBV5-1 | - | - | TGCGCCAGCAGCTCGCCCCGTGATGGGACTGAAGCTTTCTTT | CASSSPRDGTEAFF
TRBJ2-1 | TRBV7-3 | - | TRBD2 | TGTGCCAGCAGCTCAAGACTAGCGGGAGTCCGCGAGCAGTTCTTC | CASSSRLAGVREQFF
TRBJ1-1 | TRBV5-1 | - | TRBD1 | TGCGCCAGCAGCTTGGAGGTGACAGGGGCTCAAGCTTTCTTT | CASSLEVTGAQAFF
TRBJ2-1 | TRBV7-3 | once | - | TGTGCCAGCAGCTTACAGGGAAGGTCCTACAATGAGCAGTTCTTC | CASSLQGRSYNEQFF
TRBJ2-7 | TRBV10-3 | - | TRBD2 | TGTGCCATCAGTGAGTCATCCCCCGGGGGGGGCACCTACGAGCAGTACTTC | CAISESSPGGGTYEQYF
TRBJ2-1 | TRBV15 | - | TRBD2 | TGTGCCACCAGCAGAGAGGGGGCTAGCGGGGCCCACAATGAGCAGTTCTTC | CATSREGASGAHNEQFF
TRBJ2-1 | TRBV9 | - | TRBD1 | TGTGCCAGCAGGGCCACAGGGGGCGAGTACAATGAGCAGTTCTTC | CASRATGGEYNEQFF
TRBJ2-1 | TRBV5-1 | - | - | TGCGCCAGCAGCTTGGGTATACTCTCCTACAATGAGCAGTTCTTC | CASSLGILSYNEQFF
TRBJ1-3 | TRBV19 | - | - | TGTGCCAGTAGCGGGACCAGGCTTTCTCCCGCCTCTGGAAACACCATATATTTT | CASSGTRLSPASGNTIYF
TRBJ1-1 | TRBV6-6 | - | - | TGTGCCAGCAGTAATCGGGGAAACACTGAAGCTTTCTTT | CASSNRGNTEAFF
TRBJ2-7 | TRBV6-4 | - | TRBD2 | TGTGCCAGCAGCAAACTAGCGGGAGTGTCCTACGAGCAGTACTTC | CASSKLAGVSYEQYF